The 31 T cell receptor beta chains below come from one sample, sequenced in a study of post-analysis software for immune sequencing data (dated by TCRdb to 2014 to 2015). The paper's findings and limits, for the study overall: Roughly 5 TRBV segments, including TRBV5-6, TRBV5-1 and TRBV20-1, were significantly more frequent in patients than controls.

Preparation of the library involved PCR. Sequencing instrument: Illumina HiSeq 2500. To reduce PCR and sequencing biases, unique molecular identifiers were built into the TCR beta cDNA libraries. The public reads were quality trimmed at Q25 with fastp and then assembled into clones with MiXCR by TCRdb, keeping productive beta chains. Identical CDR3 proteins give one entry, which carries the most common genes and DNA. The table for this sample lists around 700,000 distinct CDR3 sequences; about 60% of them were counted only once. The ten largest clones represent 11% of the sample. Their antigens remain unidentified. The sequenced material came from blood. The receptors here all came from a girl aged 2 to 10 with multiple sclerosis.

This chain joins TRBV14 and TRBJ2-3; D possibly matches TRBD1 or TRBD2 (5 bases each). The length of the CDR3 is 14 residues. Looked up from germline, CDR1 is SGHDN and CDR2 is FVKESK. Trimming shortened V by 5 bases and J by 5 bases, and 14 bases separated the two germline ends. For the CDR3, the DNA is TGTGCCAGCAGCGACCGTCGGGGCATAGATACGCAGTATTTT. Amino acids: CASSDRRGIDTQYF.

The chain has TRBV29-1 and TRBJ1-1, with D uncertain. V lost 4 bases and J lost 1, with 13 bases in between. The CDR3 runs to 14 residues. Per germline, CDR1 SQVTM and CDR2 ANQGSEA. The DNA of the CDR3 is TGCAGCGTTGGGGAACGCGTTGGGAACACTGAAGCTTTCTTT. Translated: CSVGERVGNTEAFF.

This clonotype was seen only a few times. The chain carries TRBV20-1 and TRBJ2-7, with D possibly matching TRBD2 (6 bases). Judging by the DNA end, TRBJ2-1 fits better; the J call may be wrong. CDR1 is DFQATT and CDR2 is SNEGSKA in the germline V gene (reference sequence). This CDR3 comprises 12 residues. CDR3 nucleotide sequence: TGCAGTGTCCGGGGGAGGTACAATGAGCAGTTCTTC. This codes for CSVRGRYNEQFF.

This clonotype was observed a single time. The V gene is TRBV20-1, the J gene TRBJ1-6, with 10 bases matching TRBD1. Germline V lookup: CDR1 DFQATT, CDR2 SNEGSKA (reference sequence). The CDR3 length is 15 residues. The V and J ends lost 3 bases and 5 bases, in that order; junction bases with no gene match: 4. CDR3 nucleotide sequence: TGCAGTGCTAGGACAGGGGGCGCCAATAATTCACCCCTCCACTTT. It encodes CSARTGGANNSPLHF.

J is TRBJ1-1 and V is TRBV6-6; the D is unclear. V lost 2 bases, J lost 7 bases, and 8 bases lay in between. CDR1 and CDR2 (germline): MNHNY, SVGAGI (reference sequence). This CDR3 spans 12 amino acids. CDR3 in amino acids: CASSYPSGEAFF. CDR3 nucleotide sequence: TGTGCCAGCAGTTACCCGTCGGGTGAAGCTTTCTTT.

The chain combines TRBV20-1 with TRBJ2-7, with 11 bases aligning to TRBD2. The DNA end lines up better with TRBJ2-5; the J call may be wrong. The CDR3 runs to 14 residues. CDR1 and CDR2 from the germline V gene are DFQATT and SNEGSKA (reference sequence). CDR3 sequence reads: CSASRLAGGETQYF. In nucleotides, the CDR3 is TGCAGTGCTAGCCGCCTAGCGGGGGGAGAGACCCAGTACTTC.

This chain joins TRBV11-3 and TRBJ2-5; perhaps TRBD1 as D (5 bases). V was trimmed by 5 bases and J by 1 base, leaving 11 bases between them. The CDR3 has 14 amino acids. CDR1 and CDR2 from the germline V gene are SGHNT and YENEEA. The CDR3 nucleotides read TGTGCCAGCAGCCCGACAGTGATCCAAGAGACCCAGTACTTC. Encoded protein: CASSPTVIQETQYF.

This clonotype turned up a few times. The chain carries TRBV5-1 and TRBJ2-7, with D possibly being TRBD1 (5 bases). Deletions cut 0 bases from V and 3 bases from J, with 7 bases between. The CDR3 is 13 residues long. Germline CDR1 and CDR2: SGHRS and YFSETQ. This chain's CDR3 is CASSLEQDYEQYF. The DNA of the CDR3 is TGCGCCAGCAGCTTGGAACAGGACTACGAGCAGTACTTC. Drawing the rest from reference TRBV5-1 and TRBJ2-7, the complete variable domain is KAGVTQTPRYLIKTRGQQVTLSCSPISGHRSVSWYQQTPGQGLQFLFEYFSETQRNKGNFPGRFSGRQFSNSRSEMNVSTLELGDSALYLCASSLEQDYEQYFGPGTRLTVT.

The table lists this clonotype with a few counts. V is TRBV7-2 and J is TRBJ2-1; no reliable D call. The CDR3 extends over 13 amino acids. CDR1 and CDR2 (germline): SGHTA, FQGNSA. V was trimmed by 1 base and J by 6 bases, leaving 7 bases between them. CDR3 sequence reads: CASSLVPGNEQFF. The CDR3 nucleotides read TGTGCCAGCAGCTTAGTTCCCGGCAATGAGCAGTTCTTC.

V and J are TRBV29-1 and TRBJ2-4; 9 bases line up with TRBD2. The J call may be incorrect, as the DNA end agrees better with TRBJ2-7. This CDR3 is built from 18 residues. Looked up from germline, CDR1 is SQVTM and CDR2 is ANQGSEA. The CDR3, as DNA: TGCAGCGTTGAATCCCTTTTTGCGGGAGGGCCTCCTTTCTACGAGCAGTACTTC. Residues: CSVESLFAGGPPFYEQYF.

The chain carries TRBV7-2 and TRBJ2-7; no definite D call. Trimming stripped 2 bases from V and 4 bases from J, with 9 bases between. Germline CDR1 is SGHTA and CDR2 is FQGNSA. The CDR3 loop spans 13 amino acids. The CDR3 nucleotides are TGTGCCAGCAGCTTAACCGTACTTTACGAGCAGTACTTC. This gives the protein CASSLTVLYEQYF.

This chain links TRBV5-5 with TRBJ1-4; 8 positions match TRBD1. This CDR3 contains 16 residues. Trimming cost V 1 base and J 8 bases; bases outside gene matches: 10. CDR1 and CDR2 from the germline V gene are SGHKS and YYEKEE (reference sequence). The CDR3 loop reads CASSLFGQGVGEKLFF. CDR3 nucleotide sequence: TGTGCCAGCAGCTTGTTTGGACAGGGTGTTGGAGAAAAACTGTTTTTT.

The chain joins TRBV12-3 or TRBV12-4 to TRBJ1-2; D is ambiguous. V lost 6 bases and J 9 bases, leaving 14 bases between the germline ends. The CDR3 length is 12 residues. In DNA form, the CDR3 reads TGTGCCAGCAGAATTATTCGACCGAGCTACACCTTC. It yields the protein CASRIIRPSYTF.

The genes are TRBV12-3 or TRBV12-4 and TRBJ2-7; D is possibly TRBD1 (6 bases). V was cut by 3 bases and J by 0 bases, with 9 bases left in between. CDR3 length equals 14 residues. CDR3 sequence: CASSFWDISYEQYF. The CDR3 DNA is TGTGCCAGCAGTTTCTGGGACATCTCCTACGAGCAGTACTTC.

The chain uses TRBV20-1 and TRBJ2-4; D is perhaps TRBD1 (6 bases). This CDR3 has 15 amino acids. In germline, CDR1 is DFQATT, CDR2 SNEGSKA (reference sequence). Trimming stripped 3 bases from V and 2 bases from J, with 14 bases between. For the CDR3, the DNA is TGCAGTGCTAGGCACACGCAGGGGACCAAAAACATTCAGTACTTC. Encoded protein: CSARHTQGTKNIQYF.

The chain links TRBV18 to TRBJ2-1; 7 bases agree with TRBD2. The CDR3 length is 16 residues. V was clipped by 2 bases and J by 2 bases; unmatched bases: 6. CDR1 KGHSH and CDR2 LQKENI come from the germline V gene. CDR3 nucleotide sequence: TGTGCCAGCTCACCATTGGCGGGAGTCACCTACAATGAGCAGTTCTTC. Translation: CASSPLAGVTYNEQFF.

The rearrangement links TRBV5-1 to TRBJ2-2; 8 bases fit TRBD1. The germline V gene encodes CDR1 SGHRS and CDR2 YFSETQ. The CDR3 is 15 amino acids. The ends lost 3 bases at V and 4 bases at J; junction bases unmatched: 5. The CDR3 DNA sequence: TGCGCCAGCAGCTGGGGAGACAGGGGCACCGGGGAGCTGTTTTTT. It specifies CASSWGDRGTGELFF.

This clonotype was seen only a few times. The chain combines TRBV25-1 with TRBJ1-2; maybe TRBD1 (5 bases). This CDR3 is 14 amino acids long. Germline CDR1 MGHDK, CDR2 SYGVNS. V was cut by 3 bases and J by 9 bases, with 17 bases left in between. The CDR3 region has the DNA TGTGCCAGCAGTGAGGGGCCTGGAGGGTTAAGCTACACCTTC. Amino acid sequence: CASSEGPGGLSYTF.

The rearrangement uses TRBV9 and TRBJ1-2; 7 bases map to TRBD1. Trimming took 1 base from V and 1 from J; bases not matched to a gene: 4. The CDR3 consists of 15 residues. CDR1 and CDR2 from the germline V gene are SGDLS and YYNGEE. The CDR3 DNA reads TGTGCCAGCAGCGTATCAGGGGGATTTAACTATGGCTACACCTTC. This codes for CASSVSGGFNYGYTF. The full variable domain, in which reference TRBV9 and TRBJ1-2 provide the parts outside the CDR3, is DSGVTQTPKHLITATGQRVTLRCSPRSGDLSVYWYQQSLDQGLQFLIQYYNGEERAKGNILERFSAQQFPDLHSELNLSSLELGDSALYFCASSVSGGFNYGYTFGSGTRLTVV.

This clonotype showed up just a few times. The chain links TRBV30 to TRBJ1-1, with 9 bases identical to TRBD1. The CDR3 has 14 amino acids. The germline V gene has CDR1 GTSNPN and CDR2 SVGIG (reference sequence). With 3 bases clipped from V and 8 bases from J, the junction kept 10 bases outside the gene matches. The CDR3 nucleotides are TGTGCCTGGAGGCAAGGGACAGGGAGAGCCGAAGCTTTCTTT. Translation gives CAWRQGTGRAEAFF.

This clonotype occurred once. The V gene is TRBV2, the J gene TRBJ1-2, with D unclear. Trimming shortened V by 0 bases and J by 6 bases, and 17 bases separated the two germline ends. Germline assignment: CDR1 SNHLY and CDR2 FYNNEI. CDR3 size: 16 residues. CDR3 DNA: TGTGCCAGCAGTGAAGCGCTTCGGGGAGGCAACGATGGCTACACCTTC. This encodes CASSEALRGGNDGYTF.

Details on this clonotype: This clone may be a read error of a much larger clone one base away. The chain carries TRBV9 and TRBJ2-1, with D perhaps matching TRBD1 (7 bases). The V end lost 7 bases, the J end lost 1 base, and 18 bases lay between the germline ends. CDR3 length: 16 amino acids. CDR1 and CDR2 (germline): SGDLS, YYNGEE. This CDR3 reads CASGEQGRLSYNEQFF. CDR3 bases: TGTGCCAGCGGCGAACAGGGGAGGCTGTCCTACAATGAGCAGTTCTTC. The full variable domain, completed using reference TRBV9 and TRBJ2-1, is DSGVTQTPKHLITATGQRVTLRCSPRSGDLSVYWYQQSLDQGLQFLIQYYNGEERAKGNILERFSAQQFPDLHSELNLSSLELGDSALYFCASGEQGRLSYNEQFFGPGTRLTVL.

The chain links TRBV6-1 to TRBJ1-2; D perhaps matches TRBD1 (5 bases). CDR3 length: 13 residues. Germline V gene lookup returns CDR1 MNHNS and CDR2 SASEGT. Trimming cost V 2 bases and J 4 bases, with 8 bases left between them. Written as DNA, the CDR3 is TGTGCCAGCAGTGAATCGGGGCGCTATGGCTACACCTTC. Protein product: CASSESGRYGYTF.

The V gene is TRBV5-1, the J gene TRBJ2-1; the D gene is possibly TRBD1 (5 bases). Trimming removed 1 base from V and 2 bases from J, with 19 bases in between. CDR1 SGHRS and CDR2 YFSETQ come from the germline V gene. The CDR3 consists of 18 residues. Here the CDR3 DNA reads TGCGCCAGCAGCTTGAGTGGGTCAATGGGGCTAGCCTACAATGAGCAGTTCTTC. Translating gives CASSLSGSMGLAYNEQFF.

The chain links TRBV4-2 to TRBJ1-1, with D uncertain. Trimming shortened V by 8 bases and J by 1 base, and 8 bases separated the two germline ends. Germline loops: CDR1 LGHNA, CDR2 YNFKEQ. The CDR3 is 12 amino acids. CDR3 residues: CASSIRNTEAFF. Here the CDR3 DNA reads TGTGCCAGCTCTATCCGGAACACTGAAGCTTTCTTT.

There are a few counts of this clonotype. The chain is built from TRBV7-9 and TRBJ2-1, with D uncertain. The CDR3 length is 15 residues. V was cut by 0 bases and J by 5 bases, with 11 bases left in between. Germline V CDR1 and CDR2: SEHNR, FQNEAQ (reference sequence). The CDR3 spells CASSLARLLNNEQFF. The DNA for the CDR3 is TGTGCCAGCAGCTTAGCGCGTCTACTCAACAATGAGCAGTTCTTC.

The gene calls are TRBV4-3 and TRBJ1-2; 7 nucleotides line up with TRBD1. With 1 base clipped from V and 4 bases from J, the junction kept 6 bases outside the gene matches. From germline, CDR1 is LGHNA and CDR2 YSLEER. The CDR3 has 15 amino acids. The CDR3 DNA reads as TGCGCCAGCAGCCAAGCAACCGGGACAGCCTATGGCTACACCTTC. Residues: CASSQATGTAYGYTF.

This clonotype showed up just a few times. CDR3 protein: CASSQGIGTALAKNIQYF. In DNA form, the CDR3 reads TGTGCCAGCAGCCAGGGAATAGGGACAGCCCTAGCCAAAAACATTCAGTACTTC. The chain has TRBV4-2 and TRBJ2-4, with 7 bases lining up with TRBD1. This CDR3 spans 18 amino acids. CDR1 and CDR2 (germline): LGHNA, YNFKEQ. Trimming at V came to 3 bases and at J to 0 bases, leaving 11 bases not matched to a gene.

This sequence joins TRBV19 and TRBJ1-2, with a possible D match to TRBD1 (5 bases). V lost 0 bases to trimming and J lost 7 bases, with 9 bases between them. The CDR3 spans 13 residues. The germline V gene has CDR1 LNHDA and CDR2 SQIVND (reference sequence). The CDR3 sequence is CASSIDPGTGYTF. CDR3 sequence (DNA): TGTGCCAGTAGTATAGATCCAGGGACTGGCTACACCTTC.

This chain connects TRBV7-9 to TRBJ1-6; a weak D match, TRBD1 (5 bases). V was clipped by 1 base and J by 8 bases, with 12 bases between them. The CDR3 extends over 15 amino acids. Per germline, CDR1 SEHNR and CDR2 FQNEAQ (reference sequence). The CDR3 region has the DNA TGTGCCAGCAGCTTAGTAGGGGTCGGTGATTCACCCCTCCACTTT. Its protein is CASSLVGVGDSPLHF. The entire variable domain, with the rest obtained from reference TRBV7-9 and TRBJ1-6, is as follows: DTGVSQNPRHKITKRGQNVTFRCDPISEHNRLYWYRQTLGQGPEFLTYFQNEAQLEKSRLLSDRFSAERPKGSFSTLEIQRTEQGDSAMYLCASSLVGVGDSPLHFGNGTRLTVT.

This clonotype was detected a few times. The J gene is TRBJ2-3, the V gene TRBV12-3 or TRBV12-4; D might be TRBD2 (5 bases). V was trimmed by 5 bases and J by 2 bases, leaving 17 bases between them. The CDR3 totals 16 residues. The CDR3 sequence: CASSPLGSAVTDTQYF. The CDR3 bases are TGTGCCAGCAGTCCCCTGGGGAGCGCGGTCACAGATACGCAGTATTTT.